This paragraph covers one T cell receptor beta chain sequence. Antigen: not known. This entry comes from a study of T cells in Graves' hyperthyroidism and ophthalmopathy. Turning to the study itself: Peripheral blood was obtained at initial diagnosis, preceding any treatment. Findings of the study overall: Ophthalmopathy, which appeared later, was predicted by the model a median around 6.5 months before onset.

The CDR3 covers 13 residues. V lost 8 bases, J lost 2 bases, and 12 bases lay in between. Germline V gene sequence: CDR1 MNHEY, CDR2 SVGAGI. RNA transcripts provided the source from which TCR beta CDR3 regions were amplified. When the TCR CDR3 underwent first-round RT-PCR, the HTBI primer set was used. Using its own MiXCR run on the multiplex PCR reads, TCRdb lists one record per CDR3 protein. There are approximately 870,000 distinct CDR3 sequences in the sample; 38% occur only once, and 7.5% to 9.5% lies in the top ten. The study left out patients who had uncontrolled infection, other autoimmune disease, pregnancy or lactation. Thyroid ultrasound and orbital computed tomography, with clinical symptoms and serum thyroxine and TRAb, informed diagnoses.

This clonotype was sampled from a man aged 18 to 30 with Graves' hyperthyroidism. The sequenced sample was blood. V gene TRBV6-5 combines with J gene TRBJ1-1, with a tentative D call TRBD1 (5 bases). The chain's CDR3 is CASGKGSNTEAFF. The CDR3 bases are TGTGCCAGCGGAAAGGGGAGTAACACTGAAGCTTTCTTT.